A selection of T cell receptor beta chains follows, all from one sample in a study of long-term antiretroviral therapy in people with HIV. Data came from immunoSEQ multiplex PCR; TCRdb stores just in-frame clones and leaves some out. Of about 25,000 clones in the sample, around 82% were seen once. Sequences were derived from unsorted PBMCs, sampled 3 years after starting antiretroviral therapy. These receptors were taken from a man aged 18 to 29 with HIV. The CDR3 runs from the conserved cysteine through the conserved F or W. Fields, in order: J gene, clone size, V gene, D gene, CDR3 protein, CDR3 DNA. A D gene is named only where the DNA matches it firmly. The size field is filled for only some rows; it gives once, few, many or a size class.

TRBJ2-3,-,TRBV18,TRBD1,CASSRDRGSDTQYF,TGTGCCAGCTCCAGGGACAGGGGATCAGATACGCAGTATTTT
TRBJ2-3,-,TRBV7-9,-,CASSLGQTTPSTDTQYF,TGTGCCAGCAGCTTAGGGCAGACTACCCCAAGCACAGATACGCAGTATTTT
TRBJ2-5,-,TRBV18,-,CASSPGARGETQYF,TGTGCCAGCTCACCAGGCGCACGGGGAGAGACCCAGTACTTC
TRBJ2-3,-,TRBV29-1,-,CSVEDPRARTDTQYF,TGCAGCGTTGAAGATCCCAGGGCCAGGACAGATACGCAGTATTTT
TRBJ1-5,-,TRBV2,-,CASSGRGSNQPQHF,TGTGCCAGCAGCGGCAGGGGATCCAATCAGCCCCAGCATTTT
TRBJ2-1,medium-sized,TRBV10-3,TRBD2,CAISESGASGDYNEQFF,TGTGCCATCAGTGAGTCTGGGGCCAGCGGGGACTACAATGAGCAGTTCTTC
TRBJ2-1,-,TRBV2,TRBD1,CASSPLGDRSYNEQFF,TGTGCCAGCAGCCCCCTGGGGGACAGGTCCTACAATGAGCAGTTCTTC
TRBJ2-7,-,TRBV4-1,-,CASSHSPGRGGDEQYF,TGCGCCAGCAGCCATTCACCGGGCAGGGGAGGAGACGAGCAGTACTTC
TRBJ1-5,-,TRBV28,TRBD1,CASRMGQYYQPQHF,TGTGCCAGCAGAATGGGACAGTATTATCAGCCCCAGCATTTT
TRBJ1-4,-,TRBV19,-,CASSQPGTNEKLFF,TGTGCCAGTAGTCAGCCAGGAACTAATGAAAAACTGTTTTTT
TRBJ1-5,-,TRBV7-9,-,CASSLGAANGPNQPQHF,TGTGCCAGCAGCTTAGGGGCTGCAAACGGACCAAATCAGCCCCAGCATTTT
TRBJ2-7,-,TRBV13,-,CASSTRGGEQYF,TGTGCCAGCAGCACGAGGGGGGGCGAGCAGTACTTC
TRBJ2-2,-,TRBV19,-,CASRDLNTGELFF,TGTGCCAGTAGAGACCTGAACACCGGGGAGCTGTTTTTT
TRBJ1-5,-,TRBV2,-,CASDIGSNQPQHF,TGTGCCAGCGATATCGGGAGCAATCAGCCCCAGCATTTT
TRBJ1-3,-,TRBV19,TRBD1,CASFDRAKAGNTIYF,TGTGCCAGTTTCGACAGGGCGAAGGCTGGAAACACCATATATTTT
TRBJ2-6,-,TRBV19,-,CASSKLGANVLTF,TGTGCCAGTAGTAAGCTCGGGGCCAACGTCCTGACTTTC
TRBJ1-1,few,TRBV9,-,CASSVTGTSVVEVF,TGTGCCAGCAGCGTAACCGGGACTTCCGTCGTTGAAGTCTTT
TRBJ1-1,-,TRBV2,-,CASTGTPGAEAFF,TGTGCCAGCACGGGGACGCCTGGAGCCGAAGCTTTCTTT
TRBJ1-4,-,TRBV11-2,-,CASSLDWIGTNEKLFF,TGTGCCAGCAGCTTAGATTGGATCGGAACTAATGAAAAACTGTTTTTT
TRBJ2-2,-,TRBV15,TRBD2,CATSRDLAGGRTGELFF,TGTGCCACCAGCAGAGATTTAGCGGGGGGTCGGACCGGGGAGCTGTTTTTT
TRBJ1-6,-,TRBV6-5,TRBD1,CASSPDGTGNSPLHF,TGTGCCAGCAGTCCGGACGGGACAGGCAATTCACCCCTCCACTTT
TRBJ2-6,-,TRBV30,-,CAWSFGGFSSGANVLTF,TGTGCCTGGAGTTTCGGCGGGTTTAGCTCTGGGGCCAACGTCCTGACTTTC
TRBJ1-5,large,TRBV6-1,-,CASSEDGTPQAQHF,TGTGCCAGCAGTGAAGATGGGACTCCCCAGGCCCAGCATTTT
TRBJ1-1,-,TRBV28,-,CASSPRTVEDTEAFF,TGTGCCAGCAGTCCCCGGACAGTAGAGGACACTGAAGCTTTCTTT
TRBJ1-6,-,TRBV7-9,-,CASSPVEGLAPLHF,TGTGCCAGCAGCCCAGTGGAGGGGTTGGCACCCCTCCACTTT
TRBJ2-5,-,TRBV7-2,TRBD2,CASSLSPGGTQYF,TGTGCCAGCAGCTTATCGCCGGGGGGGACCCAGTACTTC
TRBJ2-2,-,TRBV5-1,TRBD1,CASSPGTGEGIGELFF,TGCGCCAGCAGCCCGGGGACAGGGGAAGGGATCGGGGAGCTGTTTTTT
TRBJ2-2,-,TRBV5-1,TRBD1,CASSPRQGGTGELFF,TGCGCCAGCAGCCCTAGACAGGGTGGGACCGGGGAGCTGTTTTTT
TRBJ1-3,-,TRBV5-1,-,CASSLAGFSGNTIYF,TGCGCCAGCAGCTTGGCCGGGTTCTCTGGAAACACCATATATTTT
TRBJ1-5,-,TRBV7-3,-,CASSSGAYQPQHF,TGTGCCAGCAGCTCCGGTGCCTATCAGCCCCAGCATTTT
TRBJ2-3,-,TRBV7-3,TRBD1,CASSYGTGTPHTDTQYF,TGTGCCAGCAGCTACGGGACAGGGACCCCACACACAGATACGCAGTATTTT
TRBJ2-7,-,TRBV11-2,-,CASNKGPYEQYF,TGTGCCAGCAACAAAGGCCCCTACGAGCAGTACTTC
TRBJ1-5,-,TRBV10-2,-,CASSATPEGRRQPQHF,TGCGCCAGCAGTGCGACACCGGAGGGCAGAAGACAGCCCCAGCATTTT
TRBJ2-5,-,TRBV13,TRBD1,CASSRTGAQETQYF,TGTGCCAGCAGTAGGACAGGAGCACAAGAGACCCAGTACTTC
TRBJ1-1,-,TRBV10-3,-,CAISETGNEVEAFF,TGTGCCATCAGTGAGACAGGAAACGAGGTTGAAGCTTTCTTT
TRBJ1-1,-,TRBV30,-,CAWLGGAELTLGF,TGTGCCTGGCTTGGGGGGGCAGAACTGACTCTCGGCTTT
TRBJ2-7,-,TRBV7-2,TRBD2,CASSFLAGELDEQYF,TGTGCCAGCAGCTTCCTAGCGGGGGAGCTCGACGAGCAGTACTTC
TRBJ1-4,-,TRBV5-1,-,CASSSLEGEKLFF,TGCGCCAGCAGCTCTTTGGAGGGGGAAAAACTGTTTTTT
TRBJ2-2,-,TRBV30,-,CAWTNTGELFF,TGTGCCTGGACAAACACCGGGGAGCTGTTTTTT
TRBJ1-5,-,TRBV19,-,CASNLDVREPQHF,TGTGCCAGTAACTTGGACGTCAGGGAGCCCCAGCATTTT
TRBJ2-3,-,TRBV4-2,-,CASSQDSAGMGDTQYF,TGTGCCAGCAGCCAAGATTCTGCGGGGATGGGAGATACGCAGTATTTT
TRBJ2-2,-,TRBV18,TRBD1,CASSPEQGAIGELFF,TGTGCCAGCTCACCGGAACAGGGGGCAATCGGGGAGCTGTTTTTT
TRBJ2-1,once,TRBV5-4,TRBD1,CASTESGQDPSRGQFF,TGTGCCAGCACCGAGTCAGGACAGGATCCGAGTCGGGGGCAGTTCTTC
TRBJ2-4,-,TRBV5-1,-,CASTPEGYSSPKNIQYF,TGCGCCAGCACCCCGGAGGGCTACAGTTCCCCCAAAAACATTCAGTACTTC
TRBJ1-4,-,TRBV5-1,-,CASSLTDRNEKLFF,TGCGCCAGCAGCTTGACGGATAGAAATGAAAAACTGTTTTTT
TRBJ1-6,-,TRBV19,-,CASSSREENSPLHF,TGTGCCAGTTCATCGCGGGAGGAGAATTCACCCCTCCACTTT
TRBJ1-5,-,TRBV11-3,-,CASSSFSNQPQHF,TGTGCCAGCAGCTCCTTTAGCAATCAGCCCCAGCATTTT
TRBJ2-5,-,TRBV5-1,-,CASSHGGQETQYF,TGCGCCAGCAGCCACGGGGGACAAGAGACCCAGTACTTC
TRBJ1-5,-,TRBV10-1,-,CASSASGGEPQHF,TGCGCCAGCAGTGCCTCTGGGGGGGAACCCCAGCATTTT
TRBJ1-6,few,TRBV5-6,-,CASSFGHENSPLHF,TGTGCCAGCAGCTTCGGACACGAGAATTCACCCCTCCACTTT
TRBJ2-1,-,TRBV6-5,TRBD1,CASSQGQGYEQFF,TGTGCCAGCAGTCAGGGACAGGGGTATGAGCAGTTCTTC
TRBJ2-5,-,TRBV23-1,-,CASSQGHLKGETQYF,TGCGCCAGCAGTCAAGGACACCTAAAGGGCGAGACCCAGTACTTC
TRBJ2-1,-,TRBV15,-,CATSREVTGIDNEQFF,TGTGCCACCAGCAGAGAAGTAACAGGGATCGACAATGAGCAGTTCTTC
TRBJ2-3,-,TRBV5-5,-,CASSWDGDTDTQYF,TGTGCCAGCAGCTGGGACGGCGACACAGATACGCAGTATTTT